What follows are 23 T cell receptor beta chains derived from one specimen sequenced in a study of CD8+CD57+ T cells in acquired aplastic anemia. Patients chosen for sequencing had CD8+CD57+ cells that had expanded, as shown by flow cytometry. Genomic DNA templated the TCR beta VDJ and CDR3 profiling. One entry per CDR3 protein, called by TCRdb with MiXCR from the reads. Found here are about 190,000 distinct CDR3 sequences, around 45% of them singletons; the top ten hold 8.5% to 10%. Sequencing was carried out using sorted CD4+, CD8+, or CD8+CD57+ T cells (not recorded which) from PBMCs. The receptors here all came from a human donor with aplastic anemia.

A note on this clonotype: One junction end disagrees with the germline gene, perhaps due to a read error. The chain carries TRBV7-7 and TRBJ2-5; D is unclear. The CDR3 has 13 residues. Germline CDR1 is SSHAT and CDR2 is FNYEAQ (reference sequence). The CDR3 reads CASSLGSLETQYF. The CDR3 DNA sequence: TGTGCTAGCAGCTTGGGCAGTTTAGAGACCCAGTACTTC.

This clonotype appeared a few times. The chain carries TRBV10-3 and TRBJ2-2; 7 bases fit TRBD1. This CDR3 has 11 amino acids. V lost 8 bases to trimming and J lost 9 bases; unmatched junction nucleotides: 3. Germline loops: CDR1 ENHRY, CDR2 SYGVKD. The CDR3 spells CAIGTDRELFF. The CDR3 DNA follows: TGTGCCATCGGGACAGACCGGGAGCTGTTTTTT.

This clonotype was recorded at least ten times. The rearrangement uses TRBV12-3 or TRBV12-4 and TRBJ2-1, with TRBD1 matching over 8 bases. J was trimmed by 1 base and V by 7 bases; bases with no gene match: 6. This CDR3 contains 15 residues. In DNA, the CDR3 is TGTGCCAGCACAACGACAGGGGTTTCCTACAATGAGCAGTTCTTC. Translating gives CASTTTGVSYNEQFF.

This clonotype has a single count. V gene TRBV5-6 combines with J gene TRBJ1-3, with 10 bases identical to TRBD1. Germline CDR1 SGHDT, CDR2 YYEEEE. The CDR3 consists of 16 residues. The V gene end was trimmed by 4 bases and the J gene end by 0 bases; junction bases not matched to a gene: 4. Here the CDR3 DNA reads TGTGCCAGCAGCGTGGGACAGGGGCGCTCTGGAAACACCATATATTTT. The encoded protein is CASSVGQGRSGNTIYF.

The sample holds many counts of this clonotype. This chain connects TRBV20-1 to TRBJ2-5; 8 nucleotides align to TRBD2. The CDR3 totals 13 residues. Germline CDR1 DFQATT, CDR2 SNEGSKA (reference sequence). V shed 6 bases, J shed 5 bases, and the junction held 8 bases outside the gene matches. CDR3: CSAPGLGGETQYF. CDR3 DNA: TGCAGTGCCCCGGGACTAGGGGGGGAGACCCAGTACTTC.

On this clonotype itself: One end of the junction varies from germline; a read error may be responsible. The chain uses TRBV4-1 and TRBJ2-2, with a weak D call TRBD2 (6 bases). CDR1 MGHRA and CDR2 YSYEKL come from the germline V gene. CDR3 length: 14 amino acids. The CDR3 reads CASSRPAIGGEPFF. CDR3 in DNA: TGCGCCAGCAGCCGCCCCGCTATAGGCGGGGAGCCGTTTTTT.

This clonotype has at least ten counts. This chain uses TRBV29-1 with TRBJ2-2; D might be TRBD1 or TRBD2, each matching 5 bases. V shed 1 base and J shed 2 bases, with 5 bases lying between them. Germline CDR1 and CDR2: SQVTM and ANQGSEA. The CDR3 runs 13 residues. This CDR3 is CSVEGDNTGELFF. In DNA form, the CDR3 reads TGCAGCGTTGAAGGGGACAACACCGGGGAGCTGTTTTTT.

This clonotype was seen ten or more times. The rearrangement joins TRBV11-2 to TRBJ1-4; 8 positions match TRBD1. The CDR3 spans 14 residues. V shed 6 bases, J shed 7 bases, and the junction held 7 bases outside the gene matches. CDR1 and CDR2 from the germline V gene are SGHAT and FQNNGV. CDR3 coding DNA: TGTGCCAGCAGGCATACAGGGGGGAGTGAAAAACTGTTTTTT. Translated, it gives CASRHTGGSEKLFF.

This clonotype occurred a few times. This chain uses TRBV12-3 or TRBV12-4 with TRBJ2-2; 7 positions match TRBD2. The CDR3 is 16 amino acids. J gave up 2 bases and V 0 bases, and 3 bases lay outside the gene matches. The CDR3 here is CASSLAAGANTGELFF. The CDR3 DNA is TGTGCCAGCAGTTTAGCCGCGGGAGCTAACACCGGGGAGCTGTTTTTT.

This clonotype was counted a single time. The chain has TRBV20-1 and TRBJ2-2; TRBD1 aligns across 8 bases. The J segment lost 6 bases and the V segment lost 3 bases, leaving 0 bases of the junction unmatched. CDR3 length: 12 residues. The germline V gene encodes CDR1 DFQATT and CDR2 SNEGSKA (reference sequence). The CDR3 loop reads CSARTGAGELFF. The CDR3 nucleotides are TGCAGTGCTAGGACAGGGGCCGGGGAGCTGTTTTTT.

This clonotype was seen at least ten times. This rearrangement joins TRBV7-2 to TRBJ2-7; D not resolved. The CDR3 is 14 amino acids. V shed 1 base and J shed 0 bases, with 7 bases lying between them. Looked up from germline, CDR1 is SGHTA and CDR2 is FQGNSA. The CDR3 nucleotides are TGTGCCAGCAGCTTAGGTTACTCCTCCTACGAGCAGTACTTC. Amino acid sequence: CASSLGYSSYEQYF. Drawing the rest from reference TRBV7-2 and TRBJ2-7, the complete variable domain is GAGVSQSPSNKVTEKGKDVELRCDPISGHTALYWYRQSLGQGLEFLIYFQGNSAPDKSGLPSDRFSAERTGGSVSTLTIQRTQQEDSAVYLCASSLGYSSYEQYFGPGTRLTVT.

The table lists this clonotype with a few counts. This chain connects TRBV3-1 to TRBJ1-5; 7 bases line up with TRBD1. This CDR3 spans 15 amino acids. Germline loops: CDR1 LGHDT, CDR2 YNNKEL (reference sequence). Trimming cost V 0 bases and J 7 bases; bases outside gene matches: 6. CDR3 sequence reads: CASSQDAAGGQPQHF. CDR3 coding DNA: TGTGCCAGCAGCCAAGATGCGGCAGGGGGGCAGCCCCAGCATTTT.

The chain joins TRBV29-1 to TRBJ1-2, with D perhaps TRBD1 (6 bases). CDR3 length: 12 residues. CDR1 and CDR2 from the germline V gene are SQVTM and ANQGSEA. Deletions cut 4 bases from V and 4 bases from J, with 10 bases between. CDR3 region: CSVALGAYGYTF. The CDR3 DNA sequence: TGCAGCGTTGCTTTGGGGGCCTATGGCTACACCTTC.

The rearrangement uses TRBV20-1 and TRBJ2-3; TRBD2 matches 9 bases. J was trimmed by 1 base and V by 1 base; bases with no gene match: 9. Germline V gives CDR1 DFQATT, CDR2 SNEGSKA (reference sequence). The CDR3 is 17 amino acids. CDR3 residues: CSARGVLAGGGTDTQYF. CDR3 coding DNA: TGCAGTGCTAGAGGCGTTCTGGCGGGAGGGGGCACAGATACGCAGTATTTT.

CDR3 region: CASGQGVEKLFF. The CDR3 nucleotides read TGTGCCAGCGGACAGGGCGTTGAAAAACTGTTTTTT. The chain uses TRBV27 and TRBJ1-4; 8 bases map to TRBD1. CDR3 length equals 12 residues. Germline values: CDR1 MNHEY, CDR2 SMNVEV (reference sequence). Trimming at V came to 8 bases and at J to 7 bases, leaving 3 bases not matched to a gene.

The chain is built from TRBV24-1 and TRBJ2-1, with D possibly being TRBD2 (7 bases). The CDR3 is 18 residues long. Germline V gene sequence: CDR1 KGHDR, CDR2 SFDVKD. Trimming left V 0 bases short and J 2 bases short, with 16 bases between. CDR3 in DNA: TGTGCCACCAGTGATTTGCGAGGGGGGAGGGGGACCTACAATGAGCAGTTCTTC. Protein: CATSDLRGGRGTYNEQFF.

V gene TRBV30 combines with J gene TRBJ2-7; a weak D match, TRBD1 (5 bases). Deletions cut 0 bases from V and 7 bases from J, with 16 bases between. CDR1 is GTSNPN and CDR2 is SVGIG in the germline V gene (reference sequence). The CDR3 is 14 amino acids. CDR3 DNA: TGTGCCTGGAGTGTACTCCCGATAAAGGGGGAGCAGTACTTC. Amino acid sequence: CAWSVLPIKGEQYF.

The chain employs TRBV6-1 and TRBJ2-5; 15 bases agree with TRBD2. CDR1 is MNHNS and CDR2 is SASEGT in the germline V gene. This CDR3 spans 19 amino acids. V was clipped by 6 bases and J by 5 bases; unmatched bases: 16. This chain's CDR3 is CASRPGTSGRYGKVETQYF. In DNA, the CDR3 is TGTGCCAGCAGACCTGGGACTAGCGGGAGGTACGGAAAAGTGGAGACCCAGTACTTC.

This clonotype was counted between two and nine times. The chain recombines TRBV2 with TRBJ1-6, with D maybe TRBD1 (6 bases). This CDR3 region has 14 residues. The germline CDR1 and CDR2 sequences are SNHLY and FYNNEI. Trimming pared 11 bases from V and 3 bases from J, leaving 14 bases between. For the CDR3, the DNA is TGTGCCGGGCTGATAGGGGGCTATAATTCACCCCTCCACTTT. Amino acid sequence: CAGLIGGYNSPLHF.

The V call is TRBV2, the J call TRBJ1-6; 9 bases align to TRBD1. The trim removed 9 bases at V and 7 bases at J, leaving 13 bases unmatched. This CDR3 contains 16 residues. The germline CDR1 and CDR2 sequences are SNHLY and FYNNEI. The CDR3 loop is CARREQGASGNSPLHF. CDR3 nucleotide sequence: TGTGCCAGACGGGAACAGGGGGCGTCGGGAAATTCACCCCTCCACTTT.

The chain combines TRBV25-1 with TRBJ2-5; tentatively, D is TRBD2 (7 bases). This CDR3 region has 16 residues. The V end lost 6 bases, the J end lost 5 bases, and 22 bases lay between the germline ends. Germline lookup yields CDR1 MGHDK and CDR2 SYGVNS. For the CDR3, the DNA is TGTGCCAGCAGACCCCCCGCGGGGGCCTTTGACGAGACCCAGTACTTC. Translated: CASRPPAGAFDETQYF.

The CDR3 nucleotides are TGCAGTGCCACGACAGGGATGGCAGATACGCAGTATTTT. It is translated as CSATTGMADTQYF. V gene TRBV20-1 combines with J gene TRBJ2-3; 7 bases match TRBD1. CDR1 and CDR2 (germline): DFQATT, SNEGSKA (reference sequence). Trimming at V came to 6 bases and at J to 4 bases, leaving 7 bases not matched to a gene. This CDR3 has 13 amino acids.

This clonotype was counted at least ten times. The chain couples TRBV5-6 to TRBJ1-1; D is unclear. Germline CDR1 and CDR2: SGHDT and YYEEEE. Trimming took 4 bases from V and 0 from J, leaving 10 bases between them. This CDR3 spans 14 amino acids. In DNA, the CDR3 is TGTGCCAGCAGCCGTTACAGTCTGAACACTGAAGCTTTCTTT. Its protein product is CASSRYSLNTEAFF.